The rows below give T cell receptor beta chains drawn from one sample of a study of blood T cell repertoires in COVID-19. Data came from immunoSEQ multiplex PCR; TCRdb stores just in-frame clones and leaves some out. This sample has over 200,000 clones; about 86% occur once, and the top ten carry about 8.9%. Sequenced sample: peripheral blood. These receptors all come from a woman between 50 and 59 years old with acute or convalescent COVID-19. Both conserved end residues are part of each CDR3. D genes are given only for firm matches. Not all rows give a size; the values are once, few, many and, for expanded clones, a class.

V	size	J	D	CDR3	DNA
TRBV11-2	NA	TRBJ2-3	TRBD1	CASSSRGQGRTDTQYF	TGTGCCAGCAGCTCCCGGGGACAGGGTCGCACAGATACGCAGTATTTT
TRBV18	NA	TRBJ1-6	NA	CASSPPDSSYNSPLHF	TGTGCCAGCTCACCCCCGGACAGCTCCTATAATTCACCCCTCCACTTT
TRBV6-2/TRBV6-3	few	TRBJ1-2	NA	CASSGVTGANPVGGYTF	TGTGCCAGCAGCGGCGTAACAGGCGCTAACCCAGTCGGGGGCTACACCTTC
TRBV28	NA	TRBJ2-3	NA	CASSLNKPSDTQYF	TGTGCCAGCAGTTTAAACAAGCCTAGTGATACGCAGTATTTT
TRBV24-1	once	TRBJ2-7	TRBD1	CATMPSTGASEQYF	TGTGCCACAATGCCCTCGACAGGGGCGAGTGAGCAGTACTTC
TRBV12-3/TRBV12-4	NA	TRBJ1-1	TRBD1	CASSFPGGTEAFF	TGTGCCAGCAGTTTCCCAGGGGGCACTGAAGCTTTCTTT
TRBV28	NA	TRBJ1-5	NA	CASSLFRVVSNQPQHF	TGTGCCAGCAGTTTATTTCGGGTGGTGAGCAATCAGCCCCAGCATTTT
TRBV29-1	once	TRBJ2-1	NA	CSVAGETYNEQFF	TGCAGCGTTGCAGGGGAGACCTACAATGAGCAGTTCTTC
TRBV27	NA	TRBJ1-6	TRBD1	CASTTGGRNNSPLHF	TGTGCCAGCACGACAGGGGGCCGAAATAATTCACCCCTCCACTTT
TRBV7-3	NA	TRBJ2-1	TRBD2	CASSLNALAGRGPNEQFF	TGTGCCAGCAGCTTAAACGCCCTAGCGGGACGCGGGCCAAATGAGCAGTTCTTC
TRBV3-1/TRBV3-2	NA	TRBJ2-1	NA	CASSQGLARGEQFF	TGTGCCAGCAGCCAAGGCCTAGCGCGCGGTGAGCAGTTCTTC
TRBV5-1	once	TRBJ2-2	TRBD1	CASSLAGTGTGELFF	TGCGCCAGCAGCTTGGCTGGGACAGGTACCGGGGAGCTGTTTTTT
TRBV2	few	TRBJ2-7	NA	CASSGGPRGSYEQYF	TGTGCCAGCAGCGGAGGACCCAGAGGCTCCTACGAGCAGTACTTC
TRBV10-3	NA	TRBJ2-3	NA	CAITAALGDTQYF	TGTGCCATCACAGCGGCCCTCGGGGATACGCAGTATTTT
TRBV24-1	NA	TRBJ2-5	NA	CATSSAGPFLQETQYF	TGTGCCACCAGCTCGGCAGGGCCGTTCCTCCAAGAGACCCAGTACTTC
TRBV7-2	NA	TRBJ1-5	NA	CASSSGTINQPQHF	TGTGCCAGCAGTTCCGGGACTATCAATCAGCCCCAGCATTTT
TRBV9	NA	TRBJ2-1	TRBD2	CASSPQPGGGINEQFF	TGTGCCAGCAGCCCCCAACCCGGGGGAGGGATAAATGAGCAGTTCTTC
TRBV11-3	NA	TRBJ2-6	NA	CASSLGYLAGTGANVLTF	TGTGCCAGCAGCTTAGGGTATCTCGCGGGGACTGGGGCCAACGTCCTGACTTTC
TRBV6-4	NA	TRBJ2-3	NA	CASSDRFRTEDTQYF	TGTGCCAGCAGTGATCGCTTTAGGACAGAAGATACGCAGTATTTT
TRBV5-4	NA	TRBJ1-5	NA	CASSLDRIQPQHF	TGTGCCAGCAGCCTTGACAGGATTCAGCCCCAGCATTTT
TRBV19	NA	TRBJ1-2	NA	CASSPERGYGYTF	TGTGCCAGTAGTCCCGAGCGGGGGTATGGCTACACCTTC
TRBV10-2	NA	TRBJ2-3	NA	CASSDDHLPGEAQYF	TGCGCCAGCAGTGACGATCACCTACCCGGAGAGGCGCAGTATTTT
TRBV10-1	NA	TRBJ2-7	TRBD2	CASSRTSGGLYEQYF	TGCGCCAGCAGTCGAACTAGCGGGGGTCTCTACGAGCAGTACTTC
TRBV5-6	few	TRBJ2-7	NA	CASSLGLERLKQYF	TGTGCCAGCAGCTTGGGGCTAGAACGCCTGAAGCAGTACTTC
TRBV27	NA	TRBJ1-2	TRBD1	CASSTEGQGYGYTF	TGTGCCAGCAGTACCGAGGGACAGGGCTATGGCTACACCTTC
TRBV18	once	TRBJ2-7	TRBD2	CASSPASGSSYEQYF	TGTGCCAGCTCACCAGCAAGCGGGAGCTCCTACGAGCAGTACTTC
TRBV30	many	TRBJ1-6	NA	CAWSLADRDNSPLHF	TGTGCCTGGAGTCTAGCGGACCGAGATAATTCACCCCTCCACTTT
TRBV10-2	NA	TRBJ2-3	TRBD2	CASTPRGVDTQYF	TGCGCCAGCACCCCCCGGGGGGTCGATACGCAGTATTTT
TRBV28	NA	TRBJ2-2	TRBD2	CASSPTSGSLRELFF	TGTGCCAGCAGTCCTACTAGCGGGAGTTTAAGGGAGCTGTTTTTT
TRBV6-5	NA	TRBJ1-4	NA	CASRRGGGTNEKLFF	TGTGCCAGTCGTAGAGGGGGGGGAACTAATGAAAAACTGTTTTTT